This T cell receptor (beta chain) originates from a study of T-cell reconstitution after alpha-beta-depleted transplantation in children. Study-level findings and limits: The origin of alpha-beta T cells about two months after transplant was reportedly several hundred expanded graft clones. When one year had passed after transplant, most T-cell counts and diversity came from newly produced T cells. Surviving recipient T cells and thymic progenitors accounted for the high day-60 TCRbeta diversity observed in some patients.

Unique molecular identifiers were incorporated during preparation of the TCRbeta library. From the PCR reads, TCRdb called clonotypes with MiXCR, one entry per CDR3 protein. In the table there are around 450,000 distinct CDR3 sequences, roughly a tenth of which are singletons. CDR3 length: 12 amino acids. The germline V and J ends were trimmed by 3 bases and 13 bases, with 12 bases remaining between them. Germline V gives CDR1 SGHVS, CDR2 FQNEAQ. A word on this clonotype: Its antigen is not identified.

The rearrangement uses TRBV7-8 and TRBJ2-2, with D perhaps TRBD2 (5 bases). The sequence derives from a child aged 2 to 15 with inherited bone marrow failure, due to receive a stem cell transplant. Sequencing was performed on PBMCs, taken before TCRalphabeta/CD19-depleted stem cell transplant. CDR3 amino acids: CASSFEGLWLFF. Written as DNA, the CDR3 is TGTGCCAGCAGCTTCGAGGGCCTTTGGCTGTTTTTT.